This passage covers 14 T cell receptor beta chains from one sample sequenced in a study of chemoradiotherapy in HPV16-positive cancers. Here immunoSEQ multiplex PCR was the method, and the copy in TCRdb shows in-frame clones only, minus some. Of about 68,000 clones listed, approximately 91% are singletons. This specimen consisted of blood, obtained from a patient who underwent chemoradiotherapy. Receptors originate from a human donor with HPV-associated anogenital cancer.

This chain connects TRBV6-5 to TRBJ1-2, with 9 nucleotides matching TRBD1. V dropped 6 bases and J dropped 8; count of bases not matched to a gene: 10. The CDR3 runs to 14 residues. The germline CDR1 and CDR2 sequences are MNHEY and SVGAGI. The chain's CDR3 is CASSADRGLMGYTF. CDR3 nucleotides: TGTGCCAGCAGCGCGGACAGGGGTTTGATGGGCTACACCTTC.

The rearrangement joins TRBV5-1 to TRBJ2-3; perhaps TRBD1 as D (6 bases). The V and J ends lost 4 bases and 4 bases respectively, with 10 bases between them. Germline-derived CDR1 and CDR2 are SGHRS and YFSETQ. This CDR3 region has 13 residues. CDR3 nucleotides: TGCGCCAGCAGCCTACAGGGTGCAGATACGCAGTATTTT. This gives the protein CASSLQGADTQYF.

This clone was seen only a few times. V usage is TRBV2 and J usage is TRBJ1-1; D remains unclear. The V and J ends lost 7 bases and 0 bases respectively, with 12 bases between them. This CDR3 has 14 residues. Germline values: CDR1 SNHLY, CDR2 FYNNEI. The CDR3 spells CASTLDRMNTEAFF. The CDR3 coding sequence is TGTGCCAGCACACTAGATCGGATGAACACTGAAGCTTTCTTT. Full variable domain (outside the CDR3, taken from reference TRBV2 and TRBJ1-1): EPEVTQTPSHQVTQMGQEVILRCVPISNHLYFYWYRQILGQKVEFLVSFYNNEISEKSEIFDDQFSVERPDGSNFTLKIRSTKLEDSAMYFCASTLDRMNTEAFFGQGTRLTVV.

In this sample, this clone turned up once. In DNA, the CDR3 is TGTGCCACCAGCAGAGATGGGGCTGGCTACACCTTC. Its protein product is CATSRDGAGYTF. The genes are TRBV15 and TRBJ1-2, with D perhaps TRBD1 (5 bases). Germline V gives CDR1 LNHNV, CDR2 YYDKDF (reference sequence). This CDR3 comprises 12 residues. V was clipped by 0 bases and J by 7 bases, with 6 bases between them.

This clone was found a few times. The CDR3 protein is CASSASTGNSPLHF. CDR3 DNA sequence: TGTGCCAGCAGTGCCTCGACAGGGAATTCACCCCTCCACTTT. The rearrangement links TRBV6-4 to TRBJ1-6, with 7 bases aligning to TRBD1. This CDR3 has 14 residues. Germline CDR1 MRHNA, CDR2 SNTAGT. Losses at the gene ends were 4 bases for V and 7 bases for J; bases not matched to a gene: 4.

The chain has TRBV10-3 and TRBJ2-3, with D perhaps matching TRBD2 (5 bases). Germline V lookup: CDR1 ENHRY, CDR2 SYGVKD. The CDR3 is made up of 12 amino acids. Trimming left V 10 bases short and J 6 bases short, with 14 bases between. CDR3 protein: CATGLSGDTQYF. The CDR3 DNA follows: TGTGCCACCGGACTGTCCGGGGATACGCAGTATTTT.

This CDR3 reads CATSRDPNYGYTF. DNA for the CDR3: TGTGCCACCAGCAGAGATCCCAATTATGGCTACACCTTC. The rearrangement uses TRBV15 and TRBJ1-2; D remains unclear. V lost 0 bases, J lost 5 bases, and 7 bases lay in between. CDR3 length: 13 amino acids. From germline, CDR1 is LNHNV and CDR2 YYDKDF (reference sequence).

This chain uses TRBV5-1 with TRBJ2-3; no clear D gene. V shed 1 base and J shed 1 base, with 7 bases lying between them. Per the germline V gene, CDR1 is SGHRS and CDR2 is YFSETQ. CDR3 length: 14 amino acids. This CDR3 reads CASSLRLRTDTQYF. The CDR3 coding sequence is TGCGCCAGCAGCTTGAGGCTTCGCACAGATACGCAGTATTTT.

The chain uses TRBV7-5 and TRBJ2-3; the table's TRBD1 call for D was not verified on the DNA. TRBV7-5 is labeled a pseudogene. The CDR3 has 16 residues. In nucleotides, the CDR3 is TGTGCCAGAAGCCCTCTGGGGACACCCGTCACAGATACGCAGTATTTT. This encodes CARSPLGTPVTDTQYF.

The genes are TRBV6-5 and TRBJ1-4, with a weak D call TRBD1 (6 bases). CDR3 length equals 13 residues. In germline, CDR1 is MNHEY, CDR2 SVGAGI. Trimming removed 6 bases at V and 8 bases at J, with 13 bases between. The CDR3 loop reads CASSLRGSEKLFF. The CDR3 DNA follows: TGTGCCAGCAGCCTCAGGGGTAGCGAAAAACTGTTTTTT.

This chain connects TRBV5-5 to TRBJ2-5; 9 bases are shared with TRBD1. This CDR3 has 14 residues. J lost 2 bases, V lost 4 bases, and 3 bases had no gene match. CDR1 SGHKS and CDR2 YYEKEE come from the germline V gene (reference sequence). In DNA form, the CDR3 reads TGTGCCAGCAGCAAGGGACAGGGACAAGAGACCCAGTACTTC. Its protein is CASSKGQGQETQYF.

The chain recombines TRBV6-1 with TRBJ1-1, with D uncertain. V lost 8 bases and J 7 bases, leaving 11 bases between the germline ends. The CDR3 runs 11 residues. Germline CDR1 is MNHNS and CDR2 is SASEGT. In DNA form, the CDR3 reads TGTGCCAGCGGCTTCCGAGATGAAGCTTTCTTT. Amino acids: CASGFRDEAFF.

This clone has a single count. This chain joins TRBV5-4 and TRBJ1-2, with D possibly being TRBD1 (5 bases). V was cut by 3 bases and J by 5 bases, with 17 bases left in between. The CDR3 runs to 15 residues. The germline V gene has CDR1 SGHNT and CDR2 YYREEE (reference sequence). Here the CDR3 reads CASSSPRQPYYGYTF. The DNA for the CDR3 is TGTGCCAGCAGCTCCCCCCGACAGCCCTATTATGGCTACACCTTC.

The chain joins TRBV5-1 to TRBJ1-4; 8 nucleotides align to TRBD1. The J segment lost 7 bases and the V segment lost 0 bases, leaving 5 bases of the junction unmatched. Germline CDR1 SGHRS, CDR2 YFSETQ. The CDR3 length is 15 residues. The CDR3 bases are TGCGCCAGCAGCTTGGAGGGGACAGGCGGTGAAAAACTGTTTTTT. This encodes CASSLEGTGGEKLFF.